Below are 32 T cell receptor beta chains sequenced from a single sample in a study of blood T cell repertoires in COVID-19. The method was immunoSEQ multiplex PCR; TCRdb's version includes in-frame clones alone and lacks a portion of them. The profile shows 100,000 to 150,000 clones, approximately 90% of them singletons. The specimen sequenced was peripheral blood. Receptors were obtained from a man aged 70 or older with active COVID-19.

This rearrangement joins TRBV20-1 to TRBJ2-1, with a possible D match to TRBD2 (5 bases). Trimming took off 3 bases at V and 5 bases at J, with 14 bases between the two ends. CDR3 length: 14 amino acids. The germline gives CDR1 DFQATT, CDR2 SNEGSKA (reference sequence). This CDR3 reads CSASYGETHNEQFF. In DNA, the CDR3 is TGCAGTGCTAGTTATGGGGAGACCCACAATGAGCAGTTCTTC.

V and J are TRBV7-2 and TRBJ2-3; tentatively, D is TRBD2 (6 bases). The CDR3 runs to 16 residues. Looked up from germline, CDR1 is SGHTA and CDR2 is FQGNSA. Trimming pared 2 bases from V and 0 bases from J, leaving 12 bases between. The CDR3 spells CASSLTPGLSTDTQYF. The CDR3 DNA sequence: TGTGCCAGCAGCTTAACCCCGGGACTTAGCACAGATACGCAGTATTTT.

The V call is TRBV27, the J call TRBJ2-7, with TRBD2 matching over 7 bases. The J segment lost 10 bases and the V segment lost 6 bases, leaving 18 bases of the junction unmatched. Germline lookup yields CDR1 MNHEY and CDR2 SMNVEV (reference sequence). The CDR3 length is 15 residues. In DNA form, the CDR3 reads TGTGCCAGCAGCCGACTTGGTGGGAGGGCCATAAGACAGTACTTC. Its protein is CASSRLGGRAIRQYF.

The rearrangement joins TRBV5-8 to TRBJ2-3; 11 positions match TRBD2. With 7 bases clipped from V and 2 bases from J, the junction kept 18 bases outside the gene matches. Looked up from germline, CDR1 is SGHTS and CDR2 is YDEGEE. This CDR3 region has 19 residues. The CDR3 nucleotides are TGTGCCAGCCGCCGCTCCCCCGGGACTAGCGGAGCCAACACAGATACGCAGTATTTT. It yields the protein CASRRSPGTSGANTDTQYF.

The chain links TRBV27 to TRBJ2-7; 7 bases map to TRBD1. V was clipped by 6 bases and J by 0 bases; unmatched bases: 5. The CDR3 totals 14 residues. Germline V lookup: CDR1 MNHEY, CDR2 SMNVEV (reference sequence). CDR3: CASRIQGSSYEQYF. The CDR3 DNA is TGTGCCAGCAGGATACAGGGGAGCTCCTACGAGCAGTACTTC.

This chain's CDR3 is CASSAGGGEDTQYF. The CDR3, as DNA: TGTGCCAGCAGCGCCGGGGGAGGCGAGGATACGCAGTATTTT. The chain is built from TRBV7-2 and TRBJ2-3; D is possibly TRBD2 (6 bases). The length of the CDR3 is 14 residues. Trimming took 5 bases from V and 6 from J, leaving 15 bases between them. CDR1 and CDR2 from the germline V gene are SGHTA and FQGNSA.

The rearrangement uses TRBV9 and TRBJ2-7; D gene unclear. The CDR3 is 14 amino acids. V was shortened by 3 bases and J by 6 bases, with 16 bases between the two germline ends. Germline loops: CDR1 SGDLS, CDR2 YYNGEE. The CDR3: CASSAGSGEGEQYF. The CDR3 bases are TGTGCCAGCAGCGCCGGAAGTGGAGAAGGCGAGCAGTACTTC.

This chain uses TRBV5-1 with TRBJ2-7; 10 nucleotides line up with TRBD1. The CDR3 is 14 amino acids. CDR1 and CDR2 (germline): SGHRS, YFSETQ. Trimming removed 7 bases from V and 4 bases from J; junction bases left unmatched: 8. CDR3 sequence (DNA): TGCGCCAGCCGCCCCGCGGGACAGGGGTACGAGCAGTACTTC. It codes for CASRPAGQGYEQYF. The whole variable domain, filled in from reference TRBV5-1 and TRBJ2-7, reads KAGVTQTPRYLIKTRGQQVTLSCSPISGHRSVSWYQQTPGQGLQFLFEYFSETQRNKGNFPGRFSGRQFSNSRSEMNVSTLELGDSALYLCASRPAGQGYEQYFGPGTRLTVT.

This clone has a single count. In DNA, the CDR3 is TGTGCCAGCAGTTTGGGGCAGCCACGACTCTATGGCTACACCTTC. Protein product: CASSLGQPRLYGYTF. The chain is built from TRBV28 and TRBJ1-2; tentative D call: TRBD1 (5 bases). Trimming cost V 3 bases and J 4 bases, with 15 bases left between them. The CDR3 covers 15 residues. Germline V CDR1 and CDR2: MDHEN, SYDVKM.

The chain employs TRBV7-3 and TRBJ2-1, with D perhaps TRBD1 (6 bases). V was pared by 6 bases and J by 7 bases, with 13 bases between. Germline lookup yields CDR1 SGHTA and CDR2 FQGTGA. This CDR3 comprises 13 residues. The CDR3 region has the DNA TGTGCCAGCAGTCTCCTACAGGGAAATGAGCAGTTCTTC. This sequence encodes CASSLLQGNEQFF.

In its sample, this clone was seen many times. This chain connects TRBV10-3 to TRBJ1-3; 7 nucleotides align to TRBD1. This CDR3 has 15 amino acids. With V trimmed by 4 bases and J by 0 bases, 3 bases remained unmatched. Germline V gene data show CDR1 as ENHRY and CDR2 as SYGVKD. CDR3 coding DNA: TGTGCCATCAGTGGGGACAGCCACTCTGGAAACACCATATATTTT. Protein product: CAISGDSHSGNTIYF.

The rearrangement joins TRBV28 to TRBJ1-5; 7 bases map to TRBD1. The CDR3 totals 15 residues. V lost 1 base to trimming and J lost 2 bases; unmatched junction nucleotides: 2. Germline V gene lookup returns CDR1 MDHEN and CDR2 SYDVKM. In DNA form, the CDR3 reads TGTGCCAGCAGTTTATTACAGGGGCGCAATCAGCCCCAGCATTTT. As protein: CASSLLQGRNQPQHF.

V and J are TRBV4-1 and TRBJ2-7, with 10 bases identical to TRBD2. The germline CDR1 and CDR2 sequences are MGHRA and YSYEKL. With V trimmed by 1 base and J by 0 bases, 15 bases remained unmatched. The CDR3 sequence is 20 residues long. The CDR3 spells CASSQAALTALAGVSYEQYF. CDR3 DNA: TGCGCCAGCAGCCAAGCAGCCCTGACGGCCCTAGCGGGGGTCTCCTACGAGCAGTACTTC.

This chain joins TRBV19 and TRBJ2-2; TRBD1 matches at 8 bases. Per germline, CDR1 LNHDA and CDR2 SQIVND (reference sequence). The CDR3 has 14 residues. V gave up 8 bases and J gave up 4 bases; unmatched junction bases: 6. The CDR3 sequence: CASQGARGTGELFF. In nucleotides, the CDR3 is TGTGCCAGTCAGGGGGCGCGGGGCACCGGGGAGCTGTTTTTT.

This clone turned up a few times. The CDR3 DNA follows: TGTGCCAGCAGTTGGGACAGGGACGGCGAGCAGTACTTC. As protein: CASSWDRDGEQYF. The rearrangement links TRBV27 to TRBJ2-7, with 9 bases lining up with TRBD1. The CDR3 runs to 13 residues. J gave up 6 bases and V 4 bases, and 4 bases lay outside the gene matches. CDR1 and CDR2 (germline): MNHEY, SMNVEV (reference sequence).

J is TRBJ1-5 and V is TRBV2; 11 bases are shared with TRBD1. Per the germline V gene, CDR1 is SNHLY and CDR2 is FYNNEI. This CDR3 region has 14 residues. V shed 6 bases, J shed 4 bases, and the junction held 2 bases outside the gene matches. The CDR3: CASSRDRGNQPQHF. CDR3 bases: TGTGCCAGCAGCCGGGACAGGGGGAATCAGCCCCAGCATTTT.

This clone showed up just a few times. CDR3 nucleotide sequence: TGCGCCAGCAGCCAAGGTAACAGCGGGGTCTACGAGCAGTACTTC. It encodes CASSQGNSGVYEQYF. The chain is built from TRBV4-1 and TRBJ2-7, with 7 positions matching TRBD2. Germline values: CDR1 MGHRA, CDR2 YSYEKL. The ends lost 1 base at V and 3 bases at J; junction bases unmatched: 6. CDR3 length: 15 residues.

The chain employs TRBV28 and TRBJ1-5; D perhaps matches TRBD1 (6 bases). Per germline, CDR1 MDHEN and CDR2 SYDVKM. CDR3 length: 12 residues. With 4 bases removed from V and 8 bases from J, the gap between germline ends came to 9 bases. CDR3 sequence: CASSSQGKPQHF. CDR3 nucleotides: TGTGCCAGCAGTTCCCAGGGGAAGCCCCAGCATTTT.

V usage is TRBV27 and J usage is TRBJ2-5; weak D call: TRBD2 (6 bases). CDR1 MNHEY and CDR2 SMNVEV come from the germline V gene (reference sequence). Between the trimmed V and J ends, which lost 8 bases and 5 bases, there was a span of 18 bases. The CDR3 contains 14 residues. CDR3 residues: CASPPEGPGETQYF. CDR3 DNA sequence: TGTGCCAGCCCCCCGGAGGGGCCCGGGGAGACCCAGTACTTC.

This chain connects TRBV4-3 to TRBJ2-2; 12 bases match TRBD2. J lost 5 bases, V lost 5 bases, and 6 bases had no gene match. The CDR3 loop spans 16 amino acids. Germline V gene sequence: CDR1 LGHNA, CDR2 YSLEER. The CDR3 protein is CASSRGLAGGTGELFF. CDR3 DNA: TGCGCCAGCAGCAGGGGACTAGCGGGCGGAACCGGGGAGCTGTTTTTT.

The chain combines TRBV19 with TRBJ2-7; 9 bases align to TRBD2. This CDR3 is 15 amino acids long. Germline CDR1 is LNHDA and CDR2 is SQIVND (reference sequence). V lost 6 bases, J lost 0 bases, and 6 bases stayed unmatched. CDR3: CASSLLAGNSYEQYF. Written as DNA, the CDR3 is TGTGCCAGTAGCCTTCTAGCGGGGAACTCCTACGAGCAGTACTTC.

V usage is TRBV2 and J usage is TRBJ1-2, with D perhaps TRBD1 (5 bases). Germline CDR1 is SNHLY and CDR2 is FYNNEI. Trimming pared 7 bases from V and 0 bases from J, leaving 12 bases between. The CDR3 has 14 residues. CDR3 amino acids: CASTLTEANYGYTF. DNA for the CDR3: TGTGCCAGCACTCTGACAGAAGCTAACTATGGCTACACCTTC.

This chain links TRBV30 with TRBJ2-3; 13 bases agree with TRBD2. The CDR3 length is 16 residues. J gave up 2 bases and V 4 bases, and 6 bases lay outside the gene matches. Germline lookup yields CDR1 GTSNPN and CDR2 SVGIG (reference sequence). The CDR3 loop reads CAWNPGLAGYTDTQYF. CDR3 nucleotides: TGTGCCTGGAACCCGGGACTAGCGGGATACACAGATACGCAGTATTTT.

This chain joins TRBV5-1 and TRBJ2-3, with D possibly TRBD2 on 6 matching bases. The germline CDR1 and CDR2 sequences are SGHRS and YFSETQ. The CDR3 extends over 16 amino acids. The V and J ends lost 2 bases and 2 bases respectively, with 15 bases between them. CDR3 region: CASSFLSGTSTDTQYF. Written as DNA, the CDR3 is TGCGCCAGCAGCTTCCTTAGCGGAACCTCCACAGATACGCAGTATTTT.

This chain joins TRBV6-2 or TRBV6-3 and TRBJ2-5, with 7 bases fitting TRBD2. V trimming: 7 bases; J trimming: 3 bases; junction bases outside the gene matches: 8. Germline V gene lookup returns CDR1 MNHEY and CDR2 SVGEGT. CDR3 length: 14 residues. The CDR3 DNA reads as TGTGCCAGCACCCCCGGGGGGAAGGAAGAGACCCAGTACTTC. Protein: CASTPGGKEETQYF.

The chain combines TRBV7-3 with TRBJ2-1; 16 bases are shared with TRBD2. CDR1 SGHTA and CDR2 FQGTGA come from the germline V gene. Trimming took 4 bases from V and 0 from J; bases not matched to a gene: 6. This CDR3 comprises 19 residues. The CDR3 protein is CASSSGLAGGLSSYNEQFF. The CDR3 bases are TGTGCCAGCAGCTCGGGACTAGCGGGAGGGCTGAGCTCCTACAATGAGCAGTTCTTC.

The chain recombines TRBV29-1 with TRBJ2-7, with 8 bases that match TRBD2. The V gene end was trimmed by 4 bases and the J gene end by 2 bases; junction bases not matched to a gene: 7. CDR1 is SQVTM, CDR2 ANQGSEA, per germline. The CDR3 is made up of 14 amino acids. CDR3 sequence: CSVAASGRPYEQYF. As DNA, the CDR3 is TGCAGCGTTGCGGCAAGCGGGAGACCCTACGAGCAGTACTTC.

The chain's CDR3 is CASSLELYNEQFF. In nucleotides, the CDR3 is TGTGCCAGCAGCTTAGAACTCTACAATGAGCAGTTCTTC. V usage is TRBV7-9 and J usage is TRBJ2-1; D unresolved. The CDR3 runs to 13 residues. Per the germline V gene, CDR1 is SEHNR and CDR2 is FQNEAQ (reference sequence). V was shortened by 1 base and J by 3 bases, with 4 bases between the two germline ends.

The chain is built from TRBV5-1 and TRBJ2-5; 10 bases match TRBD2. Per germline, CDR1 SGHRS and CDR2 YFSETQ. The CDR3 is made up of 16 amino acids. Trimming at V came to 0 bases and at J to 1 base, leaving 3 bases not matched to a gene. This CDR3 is CASSLELAGGQETQYF. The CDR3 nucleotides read TGCGCCAGCAGCTTGGAATTAGCGGGAGGCCAAGAGACCCAGTACTTC. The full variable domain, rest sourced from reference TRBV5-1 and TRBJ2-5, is KAGVTQTPRYLIKTRGQQVTLSCSPISGHRSVSWYQQTPGQGLQFLFEYFSETQRNKGNFPGRFSGRQFSNSRSEMNVSTLELGDSALYLCASSLELAGGQETQYFGPGTRLLVL.

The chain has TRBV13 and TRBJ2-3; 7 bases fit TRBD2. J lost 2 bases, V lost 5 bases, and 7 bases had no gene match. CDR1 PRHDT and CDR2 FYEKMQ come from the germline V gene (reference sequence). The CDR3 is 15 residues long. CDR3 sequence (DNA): TGTGCCAGCAGCCGCGGACTAGGTCCCACAGATACGCAGTATTTT. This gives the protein CASSRGLGPTDTQYF.

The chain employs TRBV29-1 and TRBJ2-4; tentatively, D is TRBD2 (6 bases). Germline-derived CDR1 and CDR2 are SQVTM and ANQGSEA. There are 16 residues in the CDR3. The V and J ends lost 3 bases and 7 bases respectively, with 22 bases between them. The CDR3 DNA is TGCAGCGTTGATGGAGAACCAGGCCGCGGGACTAACATTCAGTACTTC. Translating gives CSVDGEPGRGTNIQYF.

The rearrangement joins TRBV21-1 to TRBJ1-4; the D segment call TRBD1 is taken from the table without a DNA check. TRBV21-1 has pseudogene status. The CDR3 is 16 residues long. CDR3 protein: CASGRDSPNHNEKLFF. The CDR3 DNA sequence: TGTGCCAGCGGCCGGGACAGCCCCAATCATAATGAAAAACTGTTTTTT.